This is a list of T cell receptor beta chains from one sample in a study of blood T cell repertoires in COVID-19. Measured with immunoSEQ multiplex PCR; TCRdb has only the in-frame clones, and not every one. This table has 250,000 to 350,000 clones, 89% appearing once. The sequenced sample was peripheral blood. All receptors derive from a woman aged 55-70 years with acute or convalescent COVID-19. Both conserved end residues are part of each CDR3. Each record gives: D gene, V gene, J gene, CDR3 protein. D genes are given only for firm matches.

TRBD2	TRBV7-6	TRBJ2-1	CASSLRGLVSRNEQFF
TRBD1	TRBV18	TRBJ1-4	CASSRSGGALNEKLFF
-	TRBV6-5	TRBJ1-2	CASSPGRLGGYGYTF
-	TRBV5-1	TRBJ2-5	CASRGTSETQYF
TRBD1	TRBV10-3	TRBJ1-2	CAISSAGQGVAGGYTF
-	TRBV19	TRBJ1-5	CASSSKQGAQPQHF
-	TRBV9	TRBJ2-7	CASSVATRGYEQYF
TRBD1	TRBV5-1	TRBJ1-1	CASSTGQGATEAFF
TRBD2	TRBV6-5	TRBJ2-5	CASSYVSSGRKETQYF
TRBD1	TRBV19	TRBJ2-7	CASSRQGSYEQYF
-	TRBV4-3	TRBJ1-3	CASSQDVGRGSGNTIYF
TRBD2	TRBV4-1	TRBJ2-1	CASSPGLWSGTAQFF
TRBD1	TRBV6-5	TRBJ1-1	CASSWGTGGLAFF
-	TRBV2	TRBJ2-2	CASSDPGFGGELFF
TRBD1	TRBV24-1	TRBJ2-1	CATSGRDRALGEQFF
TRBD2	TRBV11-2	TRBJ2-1	CASSIVRGRYNEQFF
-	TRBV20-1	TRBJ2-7	CSASRDSAYEQYF
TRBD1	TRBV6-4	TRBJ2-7	CASSDSLIRYRTGWYEQYF
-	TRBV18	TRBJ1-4	CASSVQEKLFF
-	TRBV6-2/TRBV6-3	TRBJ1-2	CASSRQSGYTF
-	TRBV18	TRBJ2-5	CASSPQKGAGSETQYF
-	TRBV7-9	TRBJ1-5	CASSPDLGREDQPQHF
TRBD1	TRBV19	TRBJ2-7	CASSKGQETYEQYF